The 16 T cell receptor beta chains below come from one sample, sequenced in a study of CD8 T cells in Susac syndrome. It was with random hexamers that roughly 0.45 to 1 ug RNA was reverse transcribed. TCRdb re-called the immunoSEQ multiplex PCR reads with MiXCR, one entry per CDR3 protein. The sample has roughly 140,000 distinct CDR3 sequences, approximately 94% seen once. Sequencing was performed on CD4+ T cells from PBMCs. The receptors shown here come from a human donor with Susac syndrome.

This sequence joins TRBV4-1 and TRBJ2-7, with 10 positions matching TRBD1. Germline CDR1 is MGHRA and CDR2 is YSYEKL. The junction had 10 bases not matched to a gene; V was cut back by 7 bases and J by 7 bases. CDR3 length: 14 residues. As DNA, the CDR3 is TGCGCCAGCACCTGGGACAGGGGTCGATCGGAGCAGTACTTC. It codes for CASTWDRGRSEQYF.

A single count supports this clonotype. The CDR3 bases are TGTGCCAGCAGCGCGGGACAATCCGCGGGTTACGAGCAGTACTTC. It translates to CASSAGQSAGYEQYF. The rearrangement uses TRBV9 and TRBJ2-7; D is perhaps TRBD1 (6 bases). Germline-derived CDR1 and CDR2 are SGDLS and YYNGEE. The CDR3 runs 15 residues. Trimming shortened V by 3 bases and J by 4 bases, and 17 bases separated the two germline ends.

The chain's CDR3 is CASSFGQGGTDTQYF. For the CDR3, the DNA is TGCGCCAGCAGCTTTGGACAGGGAGGCACAGATACGCAGTATTTT. The J gene is TRBJ2-3, the V gene TRBV5-1; 8 bases align to TRBD1. The trim removed 2 bases at V and 1 base at J, leaving 3 bases unmatched. Germline V lookup: CDR1 SGHRS, CDR2 YFSETQ. The CDR3 is made up of 15 amino acids.

The gene calls are TRBV20-1 and TRBJ1-1; 10 bases align to TRBD1. This CDR3 is 15 amino acids long. CDR1 and CDR2 from the germline V gene are DFQATT and SNEGSKA (reference sequence). V shed 3 bases and J 0 bases; nucleotides not matched to a gene: 4. In nucleotides, the CDR3 is TGCAGTGCTAGGACAGGGGGCCTAATGAACACTGAAGCTTTCTTT. Its translation: CSARTGGLMNTEAFF.

The chain links TRBV20-1 to TRBJ1-4, with D unresolved. Germline values: CDR1 DFQATT, CDR2 SNEGSKA (reference sequence). Deletions cut 5 bases from V and 4 bases from J, with 11 bases between. This CDR3 has 13 residues. The CDR3 reads CSAPQMGNEKLFF. The CDR3 coding sequence is TGCAGTGCTCCTCAGATGGGTAATGAAAAACTGTTTTTT.

This chain connects TRBV9 to TRBJ1-2; a possible D gene is TRBD1 (6 bases). Germline assignment: CDR1 SGDLS and CDR2 YYNGEE. The CDR3 spans 16 residues. The V end was cut by 0 bases, the J end by 4 bases, with 16 bases between. CDR3 in DNA: TGTGCCAGCAGCGTAGCCGGGGGGCGGAAAGGCTATGGCTACACCTTC. Its translation is CASSVAGGRKGYGYTF.

This clonotype showed up just a few times. CDR3 sequence reads: CASSRTGFTEAFF. CDR3 coding DNA: TGTGCCAGCAGTCGTACAGGGTTCACTGAAGCTTTCTTT. The rearrangement links TRBV12-3 or TRBV12-4 to TRBJ1-1; D is possibly TRBD1 (6 bases). V lost 5 bases to trimming and J lost 4 bases, with 11 bases between them. CDR3 size: 13 residues.

The chain uses TRBV4-1 and TRBJ2-5; no reliable D call. Germline-derived CDR1 and CDR2 are MGHRA and YSYEKL. This CDR3 region has 14 residues. V lost 0 bases and J 5 bases, leaving 10 bases between the germline ends. The CDR3 is CASSQDRLVETQYF. CDR3 in DNA: TGCGCCAGCAGCCAAGATCGCCTAGTGGAGACCCAGTACTTC.

Only a few counts were recorded for this clonotype. This chain uses TRBV18 with TRBJ1-2; 7 bases are a match to TRBD1. V lost 5 bases, J lost 5 bases, and 5 bases stayed unmatched. The CDR3 contains 13 residues. The germline gives CDR1 KGHSH, CDR2 LQKENI. CDR3 loop: CASSAGTEYGYTF. The CDR3 nucleotides are TGTGCCAGCTCAGCCGGGACAGAGTATGGCTACACCTTC.

The chain combines TRBV20-1 with TRBJ2-7; 7 bases map to TRBD1. The V gene's germline CDR1 is DFQATT and CDR2 SNEGSKA (reference sequence). The trim removed 5 bases at V and 7 bases at J, leaving 14 bases unmatched. This CDR3 is built from 14 residues. Here the CDR3 DNA reads TGCAGTGCTCGAGGGGGCTCACAAGGGGAGGAGCAGTACTTC. Its translation is CSARGGSQGEEQYF.

The J gene is TRBJ1-1, the V gene TRBV29-1; D may be TRBD1 (5 bases). The ends were cut back, 3 bases at V and 8 bases at J, with 16 bases in the middle. The CDR3 has 13 residues. The germline V gene has CDR1 SQVTM and CDR2 ANQGSEA. CDR3 amino acids: CSVDQGSQQEAFF. CDR3 in DNA: TGCAGCGTTGATCAGGGCAGCCAACAAGAAGCTTTCTTT.

The rearrangement joins TRBV9 to TRBJ2-5; 14 positions agree with TRBD2. Losses at the gene ends were 0 bases for V and 1 base for J; bases not matched to a gene: 2. This CDR3 contains 17 residues. The germline gives CDR1 SGDLS, CDR2 YYNGEE. The CDR3 here is CASSVGTSGGTQETQYF. In DNA form, the CDR3 reads TGTGCCAGCAGCGTAGGGACTAGCGGGGGGACCCAAGAGACCCAGTACTTC.

The chain has TRBV5-1 and TRBJ2-5; 7 bases agree with TRBD2. The CDR3 consists of 14 residues. V was pared by 7 bases and J by 4 bases, with 10 bases of the junction left unmatched. Germline CDR1 and CDR2: SGHRS and YFSETQ. The CDR3 loop reads CASGSLGGGETQYF. CDR3 in DNA: TGCGCCAGCGGATCGCTTGGGGGGGGAGAGACCCAGTACTTC.

The chain uses TRBV12-3 or TRBV12-4 and TRBJ2-6, with a possible D match to TRBD2 (6 bases). This CDR3 comprises 13 residues. The CDR3 is CAGRGAGANVLTF. DNA for the CDR3: TGTGCAGGGCGGGGAGCCGGGGCCAACGTCCTGACTTTC.

The chain carries TRBV28 and TRBJ2-6; D perhaps matches TRBD1 (6 bases). The V end lost 6 bases, the J end lost 0 bases, and 15 bases lay between the germline ends. The CDR3 is 17 amino acids. Germline CDR1 reads MDHEN; CDR2 reads SYDVKM. CDR3 nucleotides: TGTGCCAGCAGACGAGACAGGAAATTCTCTGGGGCCAACGTCCTGACTTTC. This translates into CASRRDRKFSGANVLTF. Based on the CDR3 plus reference TRBV28 and TRBJ2-6, the full variable domain is DVKVTQSSRYLVKRTGEKVFLECVQDMDHENMFWYRQDPGLGLRLIYFSYDVKMKEKGDIPEGYSVSREKKERFSLILESASTNQTSMYLCASRRDRKFSGANVLTFGAGSRLTVL.

This sequence joins TRBV6-1 and TRBJ1-2; a possible D gene is TRBD1 (6 bases). V dropped 5 bases and J dropped 0 bases, with 16 bases sitting between them. The CDR3 is 16 residues long. Germline V CDR1 and CDR2: MNHNS, SASEGT. CDR3 residues: CASSPVGGAPNYGYTF. In DNA, the CDR3 is TGTGCCAGCAGTCCCGTGGGGGGGGCGCCTAACTATGGCTACACCTTC.